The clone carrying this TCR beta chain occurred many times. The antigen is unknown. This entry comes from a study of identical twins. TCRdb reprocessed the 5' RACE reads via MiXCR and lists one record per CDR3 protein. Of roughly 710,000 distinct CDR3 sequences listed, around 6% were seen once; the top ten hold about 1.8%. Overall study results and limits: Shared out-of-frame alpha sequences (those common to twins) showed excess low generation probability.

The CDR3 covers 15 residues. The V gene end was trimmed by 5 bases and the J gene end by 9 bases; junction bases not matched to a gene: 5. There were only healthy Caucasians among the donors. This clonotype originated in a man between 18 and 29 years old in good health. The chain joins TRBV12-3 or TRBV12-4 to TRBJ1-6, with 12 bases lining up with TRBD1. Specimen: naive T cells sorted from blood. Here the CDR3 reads CASSKPGQGASPLHF. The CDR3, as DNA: TGTGCCAGCAGTAAACCGGGACAGGGGGCTTCACCCCTCCACTTT.